Each of the 31 T cell receptor beta chains below was sequenced from the same sample in a study of siplizumab effects on memory and regulatory T cells (dated by TCRdb to between 2018 and 2021). The method behind the library was the immunoSEQ multiplex PCR assay. TCRdb took over this immuneACCESS table, retaining in-frame rearrangements with V and J assigned. Such tables are incomplete; in checked studies, under half of the missing clones stem from an unresolved V gene, and the remainder is unexplained. For this sample the table gives 70,000 to 95,000 clones, of which 90% were detected only once. 15% of the sample is taken by the ten largest. The specimen was CD4+ T cells sorted from blood. Receptor source: a human donor in good health.

The chain combines TRBV6-6 with TRBJ2-2, with TRBD2 identical over 9 bases. There are 15 residues in the CDR3. Germline V lookup: CDR1 MNHNY, CDR2 SVGAGI (reference sequence). Losses at the gene ends were 2 bases for V and 4 bases for J; bases not matched to a gene: 2. The DNA for the CDR3 is TGTGCCAGCAGTTACCTACTAGCGGGCACCGGGGAGCTGTTTTTT. This encodes CASSYLLAGTGELFF.

The gene calls are TRBV6-1 and TRBJ2-7, with D possibly TRBD2 on 6 matching bases. There are 11 residues in the CDR3. Deletions cut 7 bases from V and 6 bases from J, with 10 bases between. Germline assignment: CDR1 MNHNS and CDR2 SASEGT. CDR3 DNA: TGTGCCAGCACCACGACTAGCGAGCAGTACTTC. Protein: CASTTTSEQYF.

The chain couples TRBV6-6 to TRBJ2-3; TRBD2 aligns across 7 bases. CDR1 and CDR2 from the germline V gene are MNHNY and SVGAGI (reference sequence). This CDR3 contains 15 residues. V was clipped by 4 bases and J by 0 bases; unmatched bases: 4. In DNA form, the CDR3 reads TGTGCCAGCAGTTCCCCTAGCGGTAGCACAGATACGCAGTATTTT. It translates to CASSSPSGSTDTQYF.

The chain combines TRBV2 with TRBJ2-3, with 15 positions matching TRBD2. The V and J ends lost 6 bases and 1 base, in that order; junction bases with no gene match: 5. CDR3 size: 17 residues. Looked up from germline, CDR1 is SNHLY and CDR2 is FYNNEI. Here the CDR3 DNA reads TGTGCCAGCAGGCAACGGACTAGCGGGAGGGGCACAGATACGCAGTATTTT. Its protein is CASRQRTSGRGTDTQYF.

The V gene is TRBV28, the J gene TRBJ1-2; D remains unclear. The CDR3 sequence is 12 residues long. Per the germline V gene, CDR1 is MDHEN and CDR2 is SYDVKM. V was cut by 2 bases and J by 8 bases, with 9 bases left in between. The CDR3 DNA reads as TGTGCCAGCAGTTTACGGGTAGGCGGCTACACCTTC. Amino acid sequence: CASSLRVGGYTF.

The chain employs TRBV9 and TRBJ2-3; 8 nucleotides align to TRBD2. Germline CDR1 is SGDLS and CDR2 is YYNGEE. This CDR3 contains 15 residues. V lost 0 bases to trimming and J lost 6 bases; unmatched junction nucleotides: 6. Written as DNA, the CDR3 is TGTGCCAGCAGCGTAGGGCCCAGCGGGAGCGATACGCAGTATTTT. Residues: CASSVGPSGSDTQYF.

A single count supports this clone. This chain links TRBV2 with TRBJ1-2; the match to TRBD1 covers 12 bases. The CDR3 totals 16 residues. V shed 7 bases and J 4 bases; nucleotides not matched to a gene: 10. Germline loops: CDR1 SNHLY, CDR2 FYNNEI. The DNA for the CDR3 is TGTGCCAGCACCTGGGGACAGGGGGCGAGGGGCTATGGCTACACCTTC. Translated, it gives CASTWGQGARGYGYTF.

The chain uses TRBV28 and TRBJ2-3, with D perhaps matching TRBD2 (5 bases). This CDR3 is 15 amino acids long. Trimming removed 4 bases from V and 2 bases from J, with 13 bases in between. In germline, CDR1 is MDHEN, CDR2 SYDVKM. The CDR3 DNA is TGTGCCAGCAGTTATGGGGTAGCGAACACAGATACGCAGTATTTT. It encodes CASSYGVANTDTQYF.

The rearrangement uses TRBV6-7 and TRBJ2-5; TRBD2 is a possible D gene (5 bases). TRBV6-7 has ORF status, its function being uncertain. This CDR3 has 17 amino acids. V was pared by 5 bases and J by 5 bases, with 24 bases between. The CDR3 DNA sequence: TGTGCCAGCAGTGATGCGTACGGGATCATCGTCGACGAGACCCAGTACTTC. Residues: CASSDAYGIIVDETQYF.

This rearrangement joins TRBV5-4 to TRBJ2-7; 8 nucleotides line up with TRBD1. The CDR3 runs to 15 residues. V lost 0 bases, J lost 4 bases, and 6 bases stayed unmatched. CDR1 and CDR2 (germline): SGHNT, YYREEE (reference sequence). The CDR3 loop is CASSLAQGAEYEQYF. The CDR3 nucleotides are TGTGCCAGCAGCTTGGCTCAGGGGGCGGAGTACGAGCAGTACTTC.

As concerns this clone: The same CDR3 can be traced to other DNA sequences in this sample. The V and J genes are TRBV7-9 and TRBJ2-2; 7 bases map to TRBD1. CDR3 length: 15 amino acids. Per germline, CDR1 SEHNR and CDR2 FQNEAQ (reference sequence). V was clipped by 2 bases and J by 2 bases; unmatched bases: 2. The CDR3 spells CASSLRQGNTGELFF. The CDR3 coding sequence is TGTGCCAGCAGCTTACGACAGGGTAACACCGGGGAGCTGTTTTTT.

This clone was seen only once. The chain recombines TRBV2 with TRBJ2-3, with a weak D call TRBD1 (5 bases). The CDR3 is made up of 14 amino acids. Per germline, CDR1 SNHLY and CDR2 FYNNEI. V was clipped by 5 bases and J by 0 bases, with 9 bases between them. CDR3 in DNA: TGTGCCAGCAGTTCAAGACAGAGCACAGATACGCAGTATTTT. Translating gives CASSSRQSTDTQYF.

This chain connects TRBV11-2 to TRBJ1-3; D unclear. Germline assignment: CDR1 SGHAT and CDR2 FQNNGV. The CDR3 covers 15 residues. Trimming shortened V by 0 bases and J by 0 bases, and 6 bases separated the two germline ends. Here the CDR3 reads CASSLDSFSGNTIYF. CDR3 nucleotide sequence: TGTGCCAGCAGCTTAGATTCATTCTCTGGAAACACCATATATTTT.

The rearrangement joins TRBV5-1 to TRBJ1-4; D might be TRBD1 (6 bases). The CDR3 is 16 residues long. Germline V gene sequence: CDR1 SGHRS, CDR2 YFSETQ. Trimming stripped 4 bases from V and 0 bases from J, with 13 bases between. The CDR3 nucleotides read TGCGCCAGCAGCACAGGGACGGGTTCAACTAATGAAAAACTGTTTTTT. Its translation: CASSTGTGSTNEKLFF.

The chain uses TRBV7-3 and TRBJ1-5, with D maybe TRBD1 (6 bases). V shed 7 bases and J shed 1 base, with 14 bases lying between them. The germline gives CDR1 SGHTA, CDR2 FQGTGA. This CDR3 region has 15 residues. The CDR3 region is CASNREYASNQPQHF. The CDR3 region has the DNA TGTGCCAGCAACAGGGAGTATGCAAGCAATCAGCCCCAGCATTTT.

This chain connects TRBV6-5 to TRBJ1-3; 8 nucleotides align to TRBD1. Looked up from germline, CDR1 is MNHEY and CDR2 is SVGAGI. Losses at the gene ends were 5 bases for V and 6 bases for J; bases not matched to a gene: 9. The CDR3 spans 15 residues. The CDR3 loop reads CASSPRTGNLNTIYF. The CDR3 DNA is TGTGCCAGCAGTCCCCGGACAGGGAACCTAAACACCATATATTTT.

The chain combines TRBV27 with TRBJ2-3; 8 positions agree with TRBD1. Unmatched junction bases numbered 5, after V lost 3 bases and J lost 6 bases. This CDR3 contains 14 residues. Germline V gene sequence: CDR1 MNHEY, CDR2 SMNVEV (reference sequence). The CDR3: CASSFGTGGDTQYF. In DNA form, the CDR3 reads TGTGCCAGCAGTTTCGGCACAGGGGGGGATACGCAGTATTTT.

The chain recombines TRBV28 with TRBJ1-1; 9 bases map to TRBD1. This CDR3 has 14 residues. The V segment lost 4 bases and the J segment 7 bases; nucleotides outside the gene matches: 7. Germline V CDR1 and CDR2: MDHEN, SYDVKM. The CDR3 spells CASSSGTGIHEAFF. The CDR3 DNA is TGTGCCAGCAGTTCTGGGACAGGGATCCATGAAGCTTTCTTT. Complete variable domain (other parts from reference TRBV28 and TRBJ1-1): DVKVTQSSRYLVKRTGEKVFLECVQDMDHENMFWYRQDPGLGLRLIYFSYDVKMKEKGDIPEGYSVSREKKERFSLILESASTNQTSMYLCASSSGTGIHEAFFGQGTRLTVV.

This chain connects TRBV2 to TRBJ1-2; D ambiguous. Germline V lookup: CDR1 SNHLY, CDR2 FYNNEI. The CDR3 contains 15 residues. The V and J ends lost 2 bases and 2 bases respectively, with 12 bases between them. The CDR3 DNA reads as TGTGCCAGCAGTGAAAGGTCCGCCAGGAACTATGGCTACACCTTC. It codes for CASSERSARNYGYTF.

The gene calls are TRBV4-1 and TRBJ1-2; D possibly corresponds to TRBD1 (6 bases). The CDR3 loop spans 15 amino acids. Trimming cost V 1 base and J 4 bases, with 13 bases left between them. The germline V gene encodes CDR1 MGHRA and CDR2 YSYEKL. The CDR3 is CASSQAHEGGYGYTF. In DNA form, the CDR3 reads TGCGCCAGCAGCCAAGCTCATGAGGGGGGCTATGGCTACACCTTC.

The CDR3, as DNA: TGTGCCAGCAGCGGACAGGGGGCTTCACCCCTCCACTTT. Its translation: CASSGQGASPLHF. The chain recombines TRBV25-1 with TRBJ1-6, with 11 bases aligning to TRBD1. Germline values: CDR1 MGHDK, CDR2 SYGVNS. V shed 6 bases, J shed 9 bases, and the junction held 1 base outside the gene matches. The CDR3 contains 13 residues.

The V and J genes are TRBV5-5 and TRBJ2-5; D call uncertain. V was pared by 5 bases and J by 5 bases, with 16 bases between. CDR1 and CDR2 from the germline V gene are SGHKS and YYEKEE (reference sequence). The CDR3 has 14 residues. The CDR3 sequence is CASSPAPIGETQYF. CDR3 sequence (DNA): TGTGCCAGCAGTCCAGCCCCTATTGGGGAGACCCAGTACTTC.

V gene TRBV25-1 combines with J gene TRBJ1-1; D is possibly TRBD1 (6 bases). V lost 6 bases, J lost 2 bases, and 10 bases lay in between. Germline-derived CDR1 and CDR2 are MGHDK and SYGVNS. The CDR3 sequence is 13 residues long. The CDR3 here is CASRIQGNTEAFF. CDR3 nucleotides: TGTGCCAGCAGAATACAGGGAAACACTGAAGCTTTCTTT.

The chain uses TRBV19 and TRBJ2-7; TRBD1 aligns across 10 bases. The CDR3 runs 15 residues. Germline CDR1 and CDR2: LNHDA and SQIVND (reference sequence). The junction had 9 bases not matched to a gene; V was cut back by 4 bases and J by 6 bases. CDR3 amino acids: CASSTPGTGEGEQYF. CDR3 coding DNA: TGTGCCAGTAGTACCCCCGGGACAGGGGAAGGCGAGCAGTACTTC.

This clone was counted a single time. V and J are TRBV10-3 and TRBJ1-1; D remains unclear. Germline V gene lookup returns CDR1 ENHRY and CDR2 SYGVKD. V lost 3 bases and J 6 bases, leaving 11 bases between the germline ends. This CDR3 has 13 residues. The CDR3 spells CAISDLGYPEAFF. The CDR3 DNA is TGTGCCATCAGTGATCTGGGGTACCCTGAAGCTTTCTTT.

CDR3 bases: TGTGCCAGCAGCTTAGAGAGTAGCGGGGAACAGTACTTC. It codes for CASSLESSGEQYF. The J gene is TRBJ2-7, the V gene TRBV7-8; 8 positions agree with TRBD2. With V trimmed by 1 base and J by 10 bases, 6 bases remained unmatched. This CDR3 spans 13 amino acids. Germline assignment: CDR1 SGHVS and CDR2 FQNEAQ.

The CDR3 sequence: CASSQKPLEQFF. The CDR3 nucleotides are TGTGCCAGCAGCCAAAAGCCCCTAGAGCAGTTCTTC. This chain joins TRBV7-8 and TRBJ2-1; D gene uncertain. The V and J ends lost 5 bases and 10 bases respectively, with 12 bases between them. CDR3 size: 12 residues. Germline V gene lookup returns CDR1 SGHVS and CDR2 FQNEAQ.

V usage is TRBV19 and J usage is TRBJ2-5; the D is unclear. The V gene's germline CDR1 is LNHDA and CDR2 SQIVND (reference sequence). The CDR3 consists of 11 residues. V was cut by 6 bases and J by 9 bases, with 11 bases left in between. For the CDR3, the DNA is TGTGCCAGTAGGAACTCGGAATCCCAGTACTTC. It is translated as CASRNSESQYF.

The chain has TRBV27 and TRBJ2-7; 9 bases map to TRBD1. V lost 5 bases, J lost 3 bases, and 8 bases stayed unmatched. The CDR3 loop spans 15 amino acids. Germline CDR1 reads MNHEY; CDR2 reads SMNVEV (reference sequence). In nucleotides, the CDR3 is TGTGCCAGCAGTCAGTGGGACAGGGTTAGCTACGAGCAGTACTTC. As protein: CASSQWDRVSYEQYF.

The CDR3 DNA reads as TGCGCCAGCAGCTTGGTTAGCGGGGCGAACACCGGGGAGCTGTTTTTT. Encoded protein: CASSLVSGANTGELFF. This chain connects TRBV5-1 to TRBJ2-2, with 8 bases matching TRBD2. The CDR3 is made up of 16 amino acids. Trimming cost V 0 bases and J 0 bases; bases outside gene matches: 1. Germline V gene sequence: CDR1 SGHRS, CDR2 YFSETQ.

The chain carries TRBV7-6 and TRBJ2-7; D assignment may be TRBD1 or TRBD2 (6 bases each). The CDR3 is 16 residues long. Germline V gene sequence: CDR1 SGHVS, CDR2 FNYEAQ. V was cut by 1 base and J by 2 bases, with 15 bases left in between. DNA of the CDR3: TGTGCCAGCAGCTTAGGAGGGCGGGACAAGCCCTACGAGCAGTACTTC. Amino acid sequence: CASSLGGRDKPYEQYF.